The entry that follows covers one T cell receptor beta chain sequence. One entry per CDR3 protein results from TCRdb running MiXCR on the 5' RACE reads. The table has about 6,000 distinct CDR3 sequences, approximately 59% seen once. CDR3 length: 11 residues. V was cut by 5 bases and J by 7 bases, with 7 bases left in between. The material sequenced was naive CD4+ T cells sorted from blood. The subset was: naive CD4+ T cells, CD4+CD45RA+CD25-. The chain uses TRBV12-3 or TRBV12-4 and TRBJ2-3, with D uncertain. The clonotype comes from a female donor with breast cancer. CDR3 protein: CASSPQNTQYF. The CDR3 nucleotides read TGTGCCAGCAGTCCTCAAAATACGCAGTATTTT.